The 16 T cell receptor beta chains below all came from one sample that was sequenced in a study of CD4+ T cells in melanoma. The repertoire was sequenced with immunoSEQ multiplex PCR; TCRdb's copy has only in-frame clones and lacks some. The sample consists of more than 90,000 clones, 80% to 95% of them appearing once. Source material: peripheral blood. Receptors originate from a human donor with melanoma.

The chain joins TRBV7-2 to TRBJ2-1, with D possibly being TRBD2 (6 bases). This CDR3 is 16 amino acids long. V lost 2 bases to trimming and J lost 0 bases, with 11 bases between them. CDR1 and CDR2 from the germline V gene are SGHTA and FQGNSA. CDR3 protein: CASSLTAGSSYNEQFF. CDR3 bases: TGTGCCAGCAGCTTAACAGCGGGCAGCTCCTACAATGAGCAGTTCTTC. The full variable domain, with the rest looked up from reference TRBV7-2 and TRBJ2-1, is GAGVSQSPSNKVTEKGKDVELRCDPISGHTALYWYRQSLGQGLEFLIYFQGNSAPDKSGLPSDRFSAERTGGSVSTLTIQRTQQEDSAVYLCASSLTAGSSYNEQFFGPGTRLTVL.

This clone came up once. The chain recombines TRBV10-3 with TRBJ2-7; D ambiguous. The germline V gene encodes CDR1 ENHRY and CDR2 SYGVKD. The length of the CDR3 is 11 residues. V shed 4 bases and J shed 4 bases, with 5 bases lying between them. CDR3 in DNA: TGTGCCATCAGTGCCGGATACGAGCAGTACTTC. It encodes CAISAGYEQYF.

The chain links TRBV19 to TRBJ2-5, with no clear D. The CDR3 has 15 residues. Germline loops: CDR1 LNHDA, CDR2 SQIVND (reference sequence). V lost 4 bases, J lost 1 base, and 13 bases lay in between. The CDR3 DNA reads TGTGCCAGTAGTACCTGGCCGGCGGTCCAAGAGACCCAGTACTTC. This translates into CASSTWPAVQETQYF.

This rearrangement joins TRBV29-1 to TRBJ1-4, with D perhaps matching TRBD1 (5 bases). The V gene lost 4 bases and the J gene lost 8 bases, with 14 bases spanning the gap. This CDR3 is built from 13 residues. The germline V gene has CDR1 SQVTM and CDR2 ANQGSEA. The CDR3 nucleotides are TGCAGCGTTGGTGTGGGGGTAGGGGAAAAACTGTTTTTT. Its protein is CSVGVGVGEKLFF. The whole variable domain, filled in from reference TRBV29-1 and TRBJ1-4, reads SAVISQKPSRDICQRGTSLTIQCQVDSQVTMMFWYRQQPGQSLTLIATANQGSEATYESGFVIDKFPISRPNLTFSTLTVSNMSPEDSSIYLCSVGVGVGEKLFFGSGTQLSVL.

The rearrangement uses TRBV7-6 and TRBJ2-6, with 8 bases fitting TRBD1. Germline V gene lookup returns CDR1 SGHVS and CDR2 FNYEAQ. The CDR3 has 16 amino acids. V shed 3 bases, J shed 0 bases, and the junction held 1 base outside the gene matches. The CDR3 reads CASSFGQGSGANVLTF. In DNA form, the CDR3 reads TGTGCCAGCAGCTTCGGACAGGGCTCTGGGGCCAACGTCCTGACTTTC.

The genes are TRBV6-5 and TRBJ2-7; 10 bases line up with TRBD2. The germline gives CDR1 MNHEY, CDR2 SVGAGI. J gave up 3 bases and V 2 bases, and 4 bases lay outside the gene matches. This CDR3 is built from 15 residues. CDR3 amino acids: CASSYGTSGNYEQYF. In DNA, the CDR3 is TGTGCCAGCAGTTACGGTACTAGCGGGAACTACGAGCAGTACTTC.

The chain couples TRBV7-3 to TRBJ1-1; no reliable D call. Germline V CDR1 and CDR2: SGHTA, FQGTGA. V was shortened by 0 bases and J by 6 bases, with 8 bases between the two germline ends. The CDR3 is 13 amino acids. The CDR3 is CASSLTFGSEAFF. The CDR3 bases are TGTGCCAGCAGCTTAACGTTCGGATCTGAAGCTTTCTTT.

This clone was found a few times. The CDR3 here is CAITTNDYGYTF. CDR3 in DNA: TGTGCCATCACAACTAATGACTATGGCTACACCTTC. The chain couples TRBV10-3 to TRBJ1-2, with D unresolved. Trimming shortened V by 7 bases and J by 3 bases, and 9 bases separated the two germline ends. CDR3 length equals 12 residues. CDR1 is ENHRY, CDR2 SYGVKD, per germline.

The table lists this clone with a count of one. The chain employs TRBV29-1 and TRBJ2-7; possibly TRBD1 for D (6 bases). This CDR3 region has 12 residues. V was clipped by 3 bases and J by 2 bases, with 8 bases between them. The germline V gene encodes CDR1 SQVTM and CDR2 ANQGSEA. The CDR3 coding sequence is TGCAGCGTTGATCAGGGGACCTACGAGCAGTACTTC. This translates into CSVDQGTYEQYF.

V and J are TRBV6-5 and TRBJ1-2, with D unresolved. There are 14 residues in the CDR3. V was trimmed by 7 bases and J by 8 bases, leaving 20 bases between them. Germline loops: CDR1 MNHEY, CDR2 SVGAGI. In nucleotides, the CDR3 is TGTGCCAGCACCGCCAGTGGGATTCGAGGAGGCTACACCTTC. Translated, it gives CASTASGIRGGYTF.

The CDR3 region is CASNLGTANNQPQHF. DNA for the CDR3: TGTGCCAGCAACCTCGGGACAGCCAACAATCAGCCCCAGCATTTT. The chain links TRBV6-1 to TRBJ1-5; 7 bases align to TRBD1. The V gene end was trimmed by 7 bases and the J gene end by 3 bases; junction bases not matched to a gene: 9. The length of the CDR3 is 15 residues. Germline assignment: CDR1 MNHNS and CDR2 SASEGT.

V and J are TRBV7-9 and TRBJ2-7, with 7 bases identical to TRBD1. The V gene's germline CDR1 is SEHNR and CDR2 FQNEAQ (reference sequence). The CDR3 length is 15 residues. Unmatched junction bases numbered 11, after V lost 4 bases and J lost 5 bases. The CDR3 region is CASSSSSDRSHEQYF. The CDR3 nucleotides read TGTGCCAGCAGCTCAAGCTCGGACAGGTCCCACGAGCAGTACTTC.

V is TRBV6-6 and J is TRBJ2-5, with a weak D call TRBD2 (5 bases). Trimming removed 4 bases from V and 2 bases from J, with 5 bases in between. The CDR3 totals 12 residues. Germline CDR1 MNHNY, CDR2 SVGAGI (reference sequence). CDR3 nucleotide sequence: TGTGCCAGCAGTTGGACTCAAGAGACCCAGTACTTC. It is translated as CASSWTQETQYF.

V and J are TRBV5-4 and TRBJ2-3; 8 bases match TRBD1. Germline CDR1 SGHNT, CDR2 YYREEE (reference sequence). After removal of 5 bases from V and 0 bases from J, the junction contained 5 bases not matched to a gene. The CDR3 runs 15 residues. The CDR3 DNA sequence: TGTGCCAGCAGGACCGGGACAGGCAGCACAGATACGCAGTATTTT. Translated: CASRTGTGSTDTQYF.

This rearrangement joins TRBV13 to TRBJ1-4, with a possible D match to TRBD1 (5 bases). V lost 5 bases, J lost 7 bases, and 20 bases lay in between. CDR3 length: 16 residues. Germline CDR1 is PRHDT and CDR2 is FYEKMQ (reference sequence). CDR3 sequence (DNA): TGTGCCAGCAGCCGGGGAGGGGTTCGTAGTAGTGAAAAACTGTTTTTT. Translated, it gives CASSRGGVRSSEKLFF. Looking up the rest from reference TRBV13 and TRBJ1-4 gives the full variable domain: AAGVIQSPRHLIKEKRETATLKCYPIPRHDTVYWYQQGPGQDPQFLISFYEKMQSDKGSIPDRFSAQQFSDYHSELNMSSLELGDSALYFCASSRGGVRSSEKLFFGSGTQLSVL.

The chain uses TRBV9 and TRBJ1-2; TRBD1 aligns across 7 bases. The CDR3 is made up of 16 amino acids. With 3 bases clipped from V and 2 bases from J, the junction kept 10 bases outside the gene matches. Germline V lookup: CDR1 SGDLS, CDR2 YYNGEE. The CDR3 bases are TGTGCCAGCAGCGGAACGAAGGGGACAGTGAACTATGGCTACACCTTC. Its protein product is CASSGTKGTVNYGYTF.